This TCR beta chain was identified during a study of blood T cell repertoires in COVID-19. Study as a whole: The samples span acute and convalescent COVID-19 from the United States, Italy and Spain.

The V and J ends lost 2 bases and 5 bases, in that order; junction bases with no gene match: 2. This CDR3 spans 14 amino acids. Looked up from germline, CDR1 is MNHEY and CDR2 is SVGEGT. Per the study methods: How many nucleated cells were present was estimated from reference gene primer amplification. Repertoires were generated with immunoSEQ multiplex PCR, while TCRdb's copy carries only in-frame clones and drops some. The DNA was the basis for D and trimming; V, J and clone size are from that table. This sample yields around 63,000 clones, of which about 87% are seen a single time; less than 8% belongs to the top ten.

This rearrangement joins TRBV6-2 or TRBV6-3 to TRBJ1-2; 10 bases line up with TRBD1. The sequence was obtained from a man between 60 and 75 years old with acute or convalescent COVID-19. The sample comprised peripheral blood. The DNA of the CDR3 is TGTGCCAGCAGTTACGACAGGGGGCTTTATGGCTACACCTTC. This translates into CASSYDRGLYGYTF.